The clone carrying this TCR beta chain was observed a few times. Deletions cut 3 bases from V and 2 bases from J, with 10 bases between. This CDR3 contains 14 residues. Germline V gene lookup returns CDR1 SEHNR and CDR2 FQNEAQ (reference sequence). This record belongs to a study of beta chain features in type 1 diabetes. As every portion of the isolated RNA was reverse transcribed, the sequencing read expressed TCRB transcripts. Here immunoSEQ multiplex PCR was the method, and the copy in TCRdb shows in-frame clones only, minus some. The sample records some 900,000 clones, roughly 15% being singletons.

The rearrangement links TRBV7-9 to TRBJ1-1; tentative D call: TRBD1 (5 bases). This clonotype was sampled from a young woman in good health. The sample was naive CD4+ T cells from blood. The CDR3 loop is CASSFGGVNTEAFF. In DNA, the CDR3 is TGTGCCAGCAGCTTCGGGGGGGTAAACACTGAAGCTTTCTTT.